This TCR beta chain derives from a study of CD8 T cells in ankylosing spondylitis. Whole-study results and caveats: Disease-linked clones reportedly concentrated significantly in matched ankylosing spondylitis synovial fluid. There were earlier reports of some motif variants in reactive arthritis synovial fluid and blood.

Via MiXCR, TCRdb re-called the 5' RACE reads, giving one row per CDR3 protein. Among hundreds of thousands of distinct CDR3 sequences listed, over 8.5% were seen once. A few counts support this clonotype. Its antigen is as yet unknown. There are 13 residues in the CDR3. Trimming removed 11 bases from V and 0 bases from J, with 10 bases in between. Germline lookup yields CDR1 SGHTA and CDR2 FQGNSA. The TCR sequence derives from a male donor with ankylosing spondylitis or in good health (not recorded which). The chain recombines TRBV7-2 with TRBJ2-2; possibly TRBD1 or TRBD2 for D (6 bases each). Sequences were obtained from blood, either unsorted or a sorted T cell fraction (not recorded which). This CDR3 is CAVGGPNTGELFF. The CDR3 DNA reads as TGTGCCGTAGGGGGGCCGAACACCGGGGAGCTGTTTTTT. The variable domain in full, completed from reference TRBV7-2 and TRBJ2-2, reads GAGVSQSPSNKVTEKGKDVELRCDPISGHTALYWYRQSLGQGLEFLIYFQGNSAPDKSGLPSDRFSAERTGGSVSTLTIQRTQQEDSAVYLCAVGGPNTGELFFGEGSRLTVL.